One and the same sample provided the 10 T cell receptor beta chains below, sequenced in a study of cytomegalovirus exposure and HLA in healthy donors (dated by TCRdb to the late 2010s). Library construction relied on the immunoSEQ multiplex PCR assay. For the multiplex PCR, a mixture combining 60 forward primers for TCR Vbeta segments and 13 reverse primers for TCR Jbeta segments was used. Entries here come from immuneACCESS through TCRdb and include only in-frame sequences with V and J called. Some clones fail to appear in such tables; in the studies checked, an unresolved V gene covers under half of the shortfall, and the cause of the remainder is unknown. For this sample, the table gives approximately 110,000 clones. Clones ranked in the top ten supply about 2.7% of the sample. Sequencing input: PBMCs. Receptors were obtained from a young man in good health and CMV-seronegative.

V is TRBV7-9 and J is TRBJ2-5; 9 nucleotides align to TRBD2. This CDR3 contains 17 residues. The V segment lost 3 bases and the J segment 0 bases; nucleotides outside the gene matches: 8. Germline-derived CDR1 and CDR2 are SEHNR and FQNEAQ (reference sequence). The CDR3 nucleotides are TGTGCCAGCAGCTTCACTTTGAGCGGGAGGTACCAAGAGACCCAGTACTTC. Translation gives CASSFTLSGRYQETQYF.

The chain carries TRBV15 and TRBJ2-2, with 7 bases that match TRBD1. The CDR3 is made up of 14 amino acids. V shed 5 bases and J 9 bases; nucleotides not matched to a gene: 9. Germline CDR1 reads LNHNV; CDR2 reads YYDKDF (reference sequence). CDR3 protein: CATSARQGVRELFF. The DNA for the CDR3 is TGTGCCACCAGCGCAAGACAGGGCGTGCGGGAGCTGTTTTTT.

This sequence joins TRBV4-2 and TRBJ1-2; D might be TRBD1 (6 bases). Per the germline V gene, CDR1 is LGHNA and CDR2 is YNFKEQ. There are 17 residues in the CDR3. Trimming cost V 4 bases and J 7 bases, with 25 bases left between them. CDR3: CASSRTWDTKIDGGYTF. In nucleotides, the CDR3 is TGTGCCAGCAGCCGTACTTGGGACACTAAAATCGATGGTGGCTACACCTTC.

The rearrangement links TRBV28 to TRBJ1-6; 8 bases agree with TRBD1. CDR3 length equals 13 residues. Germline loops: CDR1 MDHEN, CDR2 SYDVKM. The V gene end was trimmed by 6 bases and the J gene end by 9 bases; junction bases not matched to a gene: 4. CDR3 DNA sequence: TGTGCCAGCAGGACAGGGGAGGGTTCACCCCTCCACTTT. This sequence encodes CASRTGEGSPLHF.

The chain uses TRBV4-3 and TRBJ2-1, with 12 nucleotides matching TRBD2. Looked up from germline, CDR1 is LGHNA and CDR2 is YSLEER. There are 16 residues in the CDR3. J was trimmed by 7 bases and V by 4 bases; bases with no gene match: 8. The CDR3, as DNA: TGCGCCAGCAGCCGCCGACTAGCGGGAGACGCAAATGAGCAGTTCTTC. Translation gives CASSRRLAGDANEQFF.

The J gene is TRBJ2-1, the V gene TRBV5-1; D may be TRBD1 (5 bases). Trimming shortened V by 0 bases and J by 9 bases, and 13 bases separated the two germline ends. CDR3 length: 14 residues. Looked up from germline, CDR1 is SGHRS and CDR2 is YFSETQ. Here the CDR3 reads CASSLVARAVEQFF. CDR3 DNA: TGCGCCAGCAGCTTGGTCGCCAGGGCGGTTGAGCAGTTCTTC.

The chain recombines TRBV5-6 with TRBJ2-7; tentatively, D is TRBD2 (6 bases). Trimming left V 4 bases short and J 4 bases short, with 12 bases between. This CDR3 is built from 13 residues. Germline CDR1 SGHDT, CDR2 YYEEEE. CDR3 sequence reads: CASSAEEGYEQYF. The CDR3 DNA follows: TGTGCCAGCAGCGCCGAGGAGGGTTACGAGCAGTACTTC.

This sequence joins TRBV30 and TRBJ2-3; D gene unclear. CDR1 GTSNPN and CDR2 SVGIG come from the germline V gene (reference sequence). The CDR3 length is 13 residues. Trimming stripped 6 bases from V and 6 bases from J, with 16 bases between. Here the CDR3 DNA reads TGTGCCTGCACGGCCGAGGAGATCGATACGCAGTATTTT. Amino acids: CACTAEEIDTQYF.

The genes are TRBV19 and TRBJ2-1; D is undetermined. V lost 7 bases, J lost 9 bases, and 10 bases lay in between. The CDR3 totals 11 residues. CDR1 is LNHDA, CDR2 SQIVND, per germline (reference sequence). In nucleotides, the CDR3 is TGTGCCAGTAAAGACTTAGCTGAGCAGTTCTTC. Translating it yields CASKDLAEQFF.

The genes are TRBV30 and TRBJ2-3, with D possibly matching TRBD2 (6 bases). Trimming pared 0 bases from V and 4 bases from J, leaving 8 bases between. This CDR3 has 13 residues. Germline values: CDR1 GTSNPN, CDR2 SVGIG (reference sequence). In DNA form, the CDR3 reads TGTGCCTGGAGTGTGGCTAGCGCAGATACGCAGTATTTT. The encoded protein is CAWSVASADTQYF.